The 5 T cell receptor beta chains below were found in one sample sequenced in a study of T-cell memory formation after mild COVID-19. A single record per CDR3 protein comes from TCRdb applying MiXCR to the 5' RACE reads. The data show roughly 180,000 distinct CDR3 sequences, approximately 18% seen once. The sequencing input was PBMCs or a T cell subset sorted from them (not recorded which). These receptors were obtained from a man aged 18 to 30 who had mild COVID-19 (a few samples of this study predate the infection). Cell type and time point are not known.

The chain carries TRBV20-1 and TRBJ2-7, with D perhaps matching TRBD2 (5 bases). The CDR3 has 13 residues. Germline CDR1 is DFQATT and CDR2 is SNEGSKA (reference sequence). The ends were cut back, 2 bases at V and 0 bases at J, with 8 bases in the middle. The CDR3 sequence is CSARSGSSYEQYV. DNA for the CDR3: TGCAGTGCTAGATCGGGGAGCTCCTACGAGCAGTACGTC.

This clonotype was seen only a few times. The chain employs TRBV20-1 and TRBJ1-1, with a tentative D call TRBD1 (5 bases). The CDR3 covers 14 residues. V shed 2 bases and J shed 0 bases, with 10 bases lying between them. The V gene's germline CDR1 is DFQATT and CDR2 SNEGSKA (reference sequence). CDR3 bases: TGCAGTGCTAGATTTCCAGGGCTGAACACTGAAGCTTTCTTT. This sequence encodes CSARFPGLNTEAFF.

V and J are TRBV12-3 or TRBV12-4 and TRBJ2-4, with D hard to call. The CDR3 consists of 14 residues. Trimming took 6 bases from V and 5 from J, leaving 14 bases between them. CDR3 bases: TGTGCCAGCAGCACCGGAAGGACCGAAAACATTCAGTACTTC. Its translation: CASSTGRTENIQYF.

This clonotype occurred a few times. The J gene is TRBJ2-7, the V gene TRBV27; D is ambiguous. The germline gives CDR1 MNHEY, CDR2 SMNVEV (reference sequence). With 3 bases removed from V and 4 bases from J, the gap between germline ends came to 16 bases. The CDR3 is 15 amino acids. The CDR3 DNA follows: TGTGCCAGCAGTTTCTCCCCTCCGGGTGGGTACGAGCAGTACGTC. Its protein product is CASSFSPPGGYEQYV.

This clonotype was counted between two and nine times. The rearrangement links TRBV18 to TRBJ2-4; the D is unclear. The CDR3 covers 14 residues. Per germline, CDR1 KGHSH and CDR2 LQKENI. V dropped 3 bases and J dropped 9 bases, with 15 bases sitting between them. The CDR3 is CASSPGTATGIQYF. CDR3 coding DNA: TGTGCCAGCTCACCCGGAACAGCCACTGGCATTCAGTACTTC.